Detailed here is one T cell receptor beta chain. This record comes from a study of beta chain features in type 1 diabetes. Turning to the study itself: No age, gender or cell yield differences were seen between patients and healthy donors.

Every bit of the isolated RNA underwent reverse transcription, so sequencing read expressed TCRB transcripts. Profiled with immunoSEQ multiplex PCR; TCRdb holds only in-frame clones, not every one. The sample consists of hundreds of thousands of clones, less than 9.5% of them appearing once. V shed 2 bases, J shed 4 bases, and the junction held 8 bases outside the gene matches. The length of the CDR3 is 17 residues. Per the germline V gene, CDR1 is SEHNR and CDR2 is FQNEAQ (reference sequence). The authors sorted CD4+ naive, central memory, regulatory and stem cell-like memory cells via CD45RO/CCR7/CD25/CD127/CD95/CD27.

The sequenced sample was central memory CD4+ T cells from blood. The chain recombines TRBV7-9 with TRBJ2-3; 11 bases match TRBD2. This TCR derives from a woman younger than 35 in good health. The CDR3 sequence: CASSLRPTSGSADTQYF. The CDR3 DNA sequence: TGTGCCAGCAGCTTAAGGCCAACTAGCGGGAGTGCAGATACGCAGTATTTT.